Below are 32 T cell receptor beta chains sequenced from a single sample in a study of cytomegalovirus exposure and HLA in healthy donors. The primer mix had 60 Vbeta and 13 Jbeta primers. The method was immunoSEQ multiplex PCR; TCRdb's version includes in-frame clones alone and lacks a portion of them. This table holds approximately 140,000 clones, more than 60% found once. The material sequenced was PBMCs. These receptor sequences come from a man aged 35-49 years in good health and CMV-seropositive.

The gene calls are TRBV9 and TRBJ2-3, with unresolved D. This CDR3 spans 14 amino acids. Germline lookup yields CDR1 SGDLS and CDR2 YYNGEE. The V and J ends lost 5 bases and 3 bases respectively, with 13 bases between them. The CDR3 region has the DNA TGTGCCAGCAGTGATATAGCTTCTACAGATACGCAGTATTTT. Translating gives CASSDIASTDTQYF.

The chain joins TRBV30 to TRBJ2-3; 10 bases are a match to TRBD2. The trim removed 4 bases at V and 4 bases at J, leaving 11 bases unmatched. CDR1 and CDR2 (germline): GTSNPN, SVGIG (reference sequence). The CDR3 spans 16 residues. DNA for the CDR3: TGTGCCTGGAAAGGGCTCAGCGGGAGGGCGGCAGATACGCAGTATTTT. Encoded protein: CAWKGLSGRAADTQYF.

The V call is TRBV14, the J call TRBJ1-2; no definite D call. This CDR3 spans 12 amino acids. Trimming removed 2 bases from V and 8 bases from J, with 9 bases in between. Germline assignment: CDR1 SGHDN and CDR2 FVKESK. In nucleotides, the CDR3 is TGTGCCAGCAGCCAAAACCAGATGGGCTACACCTTC. Translating it yields CASSQNQMGYTF.

This clone has only a few counts. This sequence joins TRBV10-3 and TRBJ1-6, with D maybe TRBD1 (5 bases). The CDR3 has 16 residues. V gave up 4 bases and J gave up 1 base, with 11 bases separating them. Germline CDR1 ENHRY, CDR2 SYGVKD. The CDR3 is CAISGTGDSYNSPLHF. The CDR3 nucleotides are TGTGCCATCAGTGGTACGGGGGATTCCTATAATTCACCCCTCCACTTT.

In nucleotides, the CDR3 is TGTGCCAGCAGTTTTGACCGGGCGACGGAGGGCCGGAGGGGTGAGCAGTTCTTC. Translated: CASSFDRATEGRRGEQFF. This chain connects TRBV27 to TRBJ2-1, with D perhaps matching TRBD2 (6 bases). The length of the CDR3 is 18 residues. V was clipped by 3 bases and J by 9 bases, with 27 bases between them. Germline lookup yields CDR1 MNHEY and CDR2 SMNVEV (reference sequence).

The chain has TRBV4-2 and TRBJ2-5; TRBD1 agrees at 7 bases. J gave up 1 base and V 5 bases, and 7 bases lay outside the gene matches. The germline CDR1 and CDR2 sequences are LGHNA and YNFKEQ. The CDR3 is 15 amino acids. CDR3 sequence reads: CASSVPTGAQETQYF. CDR3 nucleotide sequence: TGTGCCAGCAGCGTTCCAACAGGGGCCCAAGAGACCCAGTACTTC.

The V and J genes are TRBV10-3 and TRBJ2-7, with D hard to call. V was clipped by 5 bases and J by 5 bases, with 10 bases between them. Germline-derived CDR1 and CDR2 are ENHRY and SYGVKD. The CDR3 length is 12 residues. CDR3 nucleotide sequence: TGTGCCATCAGTCCATCAACTAACGAGCAGTACTTC. This gives the protein CAISPSTNEQYF.

The rearrangement links TRBV6-5 to TRBJ2-7; 10 nucleotides align to TRBD1. CDR3 length: 13 residues. J lost 4 bases, V lost 6 bases, and 3 bases had no gene match. Germline V gene lookup returns CDR1 MNHEY and CDR2 SVGAGI. The CDR3 DNA reads TGTGCCAGCAGCTGGGACAGGGGATACGAGCAGTACTTC. Residues: CASSWDRGYEQYF.

The V call is TRBV10-3, the J call TRBJ1-3; 9 bases are shared with TRBD1. The CDR3 length is 13 residues. With 6 bases clipped from V and 8 bases from J, the junction kept 5 bases outside the gene matches. Germline lookup yields CDR1 ENHRY and CDR2 SYGVKD. DNA for the CDR3: TGTGCCATCAGCGAGGGACAGGGCTACACCATATATTTT. It encodes CAISEGQGYTIYF.

The count of this clone is one. The chain links TRBV6-5 to TRBJ2-5; 9 nucleotides line up with TRBD1. The CDR3 loop spans 13 amino acids. Germline values: CDR1 MNHEY, CDR2 SVGAGI. With V trimmed by 7 bases and J by 4 bases, 4 bases remained unmatched. CDR3 protein: CASTGTGRETQYF. The CDR3, as DNA: TGTGCCAGCACCGGGACAGGGAGAGAGACCCAGTACTTC.

Regarding this clone: The junction differs from germline at one of its ends, possibly a read error. J is TRBJ2-5 and V is TRBV5-6; D is uncertain. The germline gives CDR1 SGHDT, CDR2 YYEEEE. The CDR3 runs 11 residues. The CDR3 is CASSLGVSIDF. CDR3 in DNA: TGTGCCAGCAGCCTGGGCGTCTCCATTGACTTC.

The sample holds a few counts of this clone. This rearrangement joins TRBV13 to TRBJ2-7, with 7 bases lining up with TRBD2. The germline V gene has CDR1 PRHDT and CDR2 FYEKMQ (reference sequence). The CDR3 has 15 residues. V was clipped by 4 bases and J by 0 bases; unmatched bases: 6. The CDR3, as DNA: TGTGCCAGCAGCTCCCCCGGGACTAACTCCTACGAGCAGTACTTC. Protein product: CASSSPGTNSYEQYF.

CDR3 nucleotides: TGTGCCAGCAGTCGCCGGGACTACGGCGAGCAGTTCTTC. It translates to CASSRRDYGEQFF. The genes are TRBV6-5 and TRBJ2-1, with 7 bases identical to TRBD2. The CDR3 extends over 13 amino acids. Germline loops: CDR1 MNHEY, CDR2 SVGAGI. The V gene end was trimmed by 5 bases and the J gene end by 10 bases; junction bases not matched to a gene: 8.

This clone is a singleton in its sample. The chain has TRBV6-5 and TRBJ2-7, with TRBD2 matching 12 bases. This CDR3 spans 15 amino acids. CDR1 is MNHEY, CDR2 SVGAGI, per germline. With 1 base clipped from V and 6 bases from J, the junction kept 4 bases outside the gene matches. The CDR3 reads CASSYLTSGRGEQYF. DNA for the CDR3: TGTGCCAGCAGTTACTTGACTAGCGGGAGAGGCGAGCAGTACTTC.

J is TRBJ1-2 and V is TRBV5-8; 9 bases are shared with TRBD1. Germline CDR1 and CDR2: SGHTS and YDEGEE. The CDR3 consists of 15 residues. Trimming removed 4 bases from V and 4 bases from J; junction bases left unmatched: 8. CDR3 DNA sequence: TGTGCCAGCAGCATTGGGACAGGGAGTGGCTATGGCTACACCTTC. Translated: CASSIGTGSGYGYTF.

J is TRBJ2-1 and V is TRBV7-9; the D gene is possibly TRBD2 (6 bases). Trimming removed 5 bases from V and 8 bases from J, with 16 bases in between. Germline V gives CDR1 SEHNR, CDR2 FQNEAQ (reference sequence). The CDR3 spans 14 residues. The CDR3 here is CASSGQTRYDEQFF. The CDR3 region has the DNA TGTGCCAGCAGCGGCCAGACTAGGTACGATGAGCAGTTCTTC.

V usage is TRBV29-1 and J usage is TRBJ2-1; tentative D call: TRBD1 (8 bases). CDR1 is SQVTM and CDR2 is ANQGSEA in the germline V gene. V lost 7 bases, J lost 7 bases, and 20 bases lay in between. The CDR3 is 14 amino acids. CDR3 DNA: TGCAGCGCCTCCAGCGGGACAGGCGGTAATGAGCAGTTCTTC. It specifies CSASSGTGGNEQFF.

This clone has only one observation. The chain combines TRBV5-3 with TRBJ2-6; 7 nucleotides align to TRBD2. TRBV5-3 counts as an open reading frame of uncertain function. With V trimmed by 4 bases and J by 1 base, 11 bases remained unmatched. The length of the CDR3 is 18 residues. In nucleotides, the CDR3 is TGTGCCAGAAGCCGGGGGGAAAAATCGGTATCTGGGGCCAACGTCCTGACTTTC. It yields the protein CARSRGEKSVSGANVLTF.

A single count supports this clone. The chain combines TRBV5-1 with TRBJ2-5, with 9 bases that match TRBD1. The J call is in doubt because the DNA end fits TRBJ2-7 better. CDR1 and CDR2 (germline): SGHRS, YFSETQ. This CDR3 spans 17 amino acids. CDR3 coding DNA: TGCGCCAGCAGCTTGGCAAACACCGGGACAGGGTCCTACGAGCAGTACTTC. Translated: CASSLANTGTGSYEQYF.

The chain uses TRBV5-6 and TRBJ2-5, with 11 bases aligning to TRBD2. Trimming at V came to 0 bases and at J to 1 base, leaving 2 bases not matched to a gene. Germline V gene data show CDR1 as SGHDT and CDR2 as YYEEEE. This CDR3 is built from 16 residues. The CDR3 loop is CASSLEGLAAQETQYF. The DNA for the CDR3 is TGTGCCAGCAGCTTGGAGGGACTAGCGGCCCAAGAGACCCAGTACTTC. The full variable domain, with the rest looked up from reference TRBV5-6 and TRBJ2-5, is DAGVTQSPTHLIKTRGQQVTLRCSPKSGHDTVSWYQQALGQGPQFIFQYYEEEERQRGNFPDRFSGHQFPNYSSELNVNALLLGDSALYLCASSLEGLAAQETQYFGPGTRLLVL.

In DNA form, the CDR3 reads TGTGCCAGCAGCTCTCTAGCGGGAGGGCCCGGGGAGCTGTTTTTT. Its translation is CASSSLAGGPGELFF. This chain uses TRBV7-8 with TRBJ2-2; TRBD2 agrees at 12 bases. Germline V lookup: CDR1 SGHVS, CDR2 FQNEAQ. The ends lost 4 bases at V and 6 bases at J; junction bases unmatched: 3. The CDR3 runs to 15 residues.

In DNA, the CDR3 is TGTGCCAGCTCGCCCACAGTAAACACTGAAGCTTTCTTT. Protein: CASSPTVNTEAFF. The V and J genes are TRBV18 and TRBJ1-1, with D unresolved. V shed 6 bases and J shed 2 bases, with 10 bases lying between them. The CDR3 totals 13 residues. The V gene's germline CDR1 is KGHSH and CDR2 LQKENI.

This chain joins TRBV2 and TRBJ1-1; D is ambiguous. V dropped 6 bases and J dropped 1 base, with 9 bases sitting between them. From germline, CDR1 is SNHLY and CDR2 FYNNEI. The CDR3 loop spans 13 amino acids. The CDR3 loop reads CASSVRTNTEAFF. CDR3 nucleotides: TGTGCCAGCAGCGTCAGAACGAACACTGAAGCTTTCTTT.

The rearrangement uses TRBV28 and TRBJ2-7, with D possibly TRBD1 on 6 matching bases. Germline CDR1 MDHEN, CDR2 SYDVKM. The CDR3 totals 16 residues. V lost 0 bases, J lost 6 bases, and 18 bases lay in between. CDR3 sequence: CASSLWAGTWGPEQYF. CDR3 DNA: TGTGCCAGCAGTTTATGGGCCGGGACGTGGGGGCCCGAGCAGTACTTC.

This sequence joins TRBV7-2 and TRBJ2-5; D remains ambiguous. Germline V gene data show CDR1 as SGHTA and CDR2 as FQGNSA. The V gene lost 5 bases and the J gene lost 5 bases, with 6 bases spanning the gap. This CDR3 is built from 11 residues. This chain's CDR3 is CASSLKETQYF. The CDR3 DNA reads TGTGCCAGCAGCCTAAAGGAGACCCAGTACTTC.

This rearrangement joins TRBV6-5 to TRBJ1-1, with 8 bases lining up with TRBD1. The CDR3 sequence is 15 residues long. The trim removed 2 bases at V and 10 bases at J, leaving 12 bases unmatched. Germline CDR1 MNHEY, CDR2 SVGAGI. The CDR3 region has the DNA TGTGCCAGCAGTTACGCCCCGACAGGGGACGTTGGAGCTTTCTTT. This translates into CASSYAPTGDVGAFF.

This chain joins TRBV6-6 and TRBJ2-7; 10 nucleotides agree with TRBD1. Germline V gene sequence: CDR1 MNHNY, CDR2 SVGAGI (reference sequence). Trimming removed 5 bases from V and 2 bases from J; junction bases left unmatched: 6. The CDR3 length is 15 residues. The CDR3 nucleotides read TGTGCCAGCAGTCCCCGGGACAGGGGCCCCTACGAGCAGTACTTC. This sequence encodes CASSPRDRGPYEQYF.

The chain is built from TRBV14 and TRBJ2-5, with 9 nucleotides matching TRBD2. CDR3 length: 18 residues. V gave up 5 bases and J gave up 2 bases; unmatched junction bases: 15. Germline V gene sequence: CDR1 SGHDN, CDR2 FVKESK. The CDR3 spells CASSTLGASGITQETQYF. DNA for the CDR3: TGTGCCAGCAGCACTCTGGGGGCTAGCGGGATCACACAAGAGACCCAGTACTTC.

The chain employs TRBV5-1 and TRBJ1-6, with a possible D match to TRBD1 (6 bases). The CDR3 extends over 19 amino acids. Germline V gene sequence: CDR1 SGHRS, CDR2 YFSETQ. The V end lost 0 bases, the J end lost 9 bases, and 25 bases lay between the germline ends. CDR3 loop: CASSLESGHPLSNSSPLHF. The CDR3 DNA follows: TGCGCCAGCAGCTTGGAATCGGGACACCCTCTAAGTAACAGTTCACCCCTCCACTTT. The whole variable domain, remainder taken from reference TRBV5-1 and TRBJ1-6, is KAGVTQTPRYLIKTRGQQVTLSCSPISGHRSVSWYQQTPGQGLQFLFEYFSETQRNKGNFPGRFSGRQFSNSRSEMNVSTLELGDSALYLCASSLESGHPLSNSSPLHFGNGTRLTVT.

The chain links TRBV5-1 to TRBJ2-5; TRBD2 aligns across 12 bases. CDR1 is SGHRS and CDR2 is YFSETQ in the germline V gene. The CDR3 is 16 residues long. V lost 4 bases, J lost 6 bases, and 10 bases stayed unmatched. CDR3 bases: TGCGCCAGCAGCCCCCTAGCGGGAGGGCCTTTACAGACCCAGTACTTC. Encoded protein: CASSPLAGGPLQTQYF.

The chain joins TRBV6-1 to TRBJ1-2, with D tentatively TRBD1 (6 bases). Germline CDR1 reads MNHNS; CDR2 reads SASEGT. V was pared by 4 bases and J by 1 base, with 7 bases between. This CDR3 is built from 13 residues. This CDR3 is CASSGQVNYGYTF. The CDR3 DNA reads TGTGCCAGCAGTGGACAGGTTAACTATGGCTACACCTTC.

The V and J genes are TRBV4-3 and TRBJ1-3; D is unresolved. Germline values: CDR1 LGHNA, CDR2 YSLEER. The CDR3 extends over 15 amino acids. Deletions cut 3 bases from V and 4 bases from J, with 13 bases between. CDR3 coding DNA: TGCGCCAGCAGCCACGAGGCAAGCCCCGGAAACACCATATATTTT. Its translation: CASSHEASPGNTIYF.